This T cell receptor beta chain is from a study of blood T cell repertoires in COVID-19. Study-level background: Italy, Spain and the United States were the sources of the convalescent and acute COVID-19 samples.

Sequencing was performed with immunoSEQ multiplex PCR; in TCRdb, only in-frame clones are kept and a portion is missing. The sample records several thousand clones, approximately 90% being singletons. The sample was peripheral blood. The TCR originated in a human donor in a cohort sampled during active COVID-19. The donor label of this sample is uncertain.

The CDR3 loop reads CASSQGQTQGYTF. The CDR3 region has the DNA TGTGCCAGCAGCCAAGGACAGACTCAAGGCTACACCTTC. The V and J genes are TRBV14 and TRBJ1-2, with a weak D call TRBD1 (5 bases). Per germline, CDR1 SGHDN and CDR2 FVKESK. The CDR3 is 13 residues long. V lost 1 base to trimming and J lost 8 bases, with 11 bases between them. Based on the CDR3 plus reference TRBV14 and TRBJ1-2, the full variable domain is EAGVTQFPSHSVIEKGQTVTLRCDPISGHDNLYWYRRVMGKEIKFLLHFVKESKQDESGMPNNRFLAERTGGTYSTLKVQPAELEDSGVYFCASSQGQTQGYTFGSGTRLTVV.